These 12 T cell receptor beta chains originate from one sample sequenced in a study of beta chain features in type 1 diabetes. These receptors lack a known antigen. Study-level results: People with Type 1 diabetes carried modestly yet significantly shorter TCRB CDR3s in all four CD4+ subsets.

The isolated RNA, all of it, was reverse transcribed, so expressed TCRB transcripts were what got sequenced. TCRdb's table, derived via immunoSEQ multiplex PCR, lists solely in-frame clones and lacks some. The data show more than 250,000 clones, with roughly 22% seen just once and around 0.028% held by the top ten. The sequencing sample was made of naive CD4+ T cells from blood. The receptor source for this set is a woman in her thirties or forties with type 1 diabetes.

This clone turned up a few times. The V and J genes are TRBV9 and TRBJ1-3, with a weak D call TRBD1 (5 bases). Germline V lookup: CDR1 SGDLS, CDR2 YYNGEE. The CDR3 consists of 15 residues. The ends were cut back, 3 bases at V and 4 bases at J, with 14 bases in the middle. CDR3 sequence: CASSDRGGGGNTIYF. The CDR3 DNA sequence: TGTGCCAGCAGCGATAGGGGTGGTGGGGGAAACACCATATATTTT.

The chain links TRBV2 to TRBJ2-1, with TRBD2 matching 8 bases. Trimming at V came to 2 bases and at J to 6 bases, leaving 12 bases not matched to a gene. Germline CDR1 and CDR2: SNHLY and FYNNEI. The CDR3 has 17 amino acids. The CDR3: CASSEFTGLAGGNEQFF. CDR3 bases: TGTGCCAGCAGTGAATTTACGGGACTGGCGGGGGGCAATGAGCAGTTCTTC.

This clone was seen only a few times. The rearrangement links TRBV7-2 to TRBJ2-1, with D unresolved. The CDR3 contains 11 residues. From germline, CDR1 is SGHTA and CDR2 FQGNSA. Trimming pared 1 base from V and 15 bases from J, leaving 10 bases between. CDR3 DNA sequence: TGTGCCAGCAGCTTAGATGAAGCCCCGTTCTTC. It encodes CASSLDEAPFF.

This sequence joins TRBV25-1 and TRBJ1-1; TRBD1 aligns across 9 bases. V lost 6 bases, J lost 5 bases, and 10 bases stayed unmatched. This CDR3 contains 15 residues. From germline, CDR1 is MGHDK and CDR2 SYGVNS. CDR3 loop: CASSRQRTGVTEAFF. The CDR3 nucleotides are TGTGCCAGCAGCCGCCAACGGACAGGGGTGACTGAAGCTTTCTTT.

This chain links TRBV20-1 with TRBJ1-1; the match to TRBD1 covers 8 bases. V was clipped by 3 bases and J by 10 bases; unmatched bases: 4. Germline V gene data show CDR1 as DFQATT and CDR2 as SNEGSKA (reference sequence). The CDR3 spans 11 residues. The CDR3 DNA reads TGCAGTGCTAGTGCGGACAGGGCAGCTTTCTTT. Protein product: CSASADRAAFF.

This clone has a handful of counts. The chain combines TRBV10-3 with TRBJ2-1, with 8 bases that match TRBD2. The CDR3 has 16 amino acids. Germline-derived CDR1 and CDR2 are ENHRY and SYGVKD. Losses at the gene ends were 0 bases for V and 9 bases for J; bases not matched to a gene: 10. CDR3 in DNA: TGTGCCATCAGTGAGTCTTCGCTAGCGGGTTGGGCTGAGCAGTTCTTC. It is translated as CAISESSLAGWAEQFF.

This clone was seen only a few times. This sequence joins TRBV18 and TRBJ1-1, with D possibly TRBD1 on 6 matching bases. The germline V gene encodes CDR1 KGHSH and CDR2 LQKENI. The CDR3 is 16 amino acids. V lost 6 bases and J lost 5, with 22 bases in between. In DNA form, the CDR3 reads TGTGCCAGCTCCCCGCAGGGGAGGGCAAGAGGGACTGAAGCTTTCTTT. It encodes CASSPQGRARGTEAFF. Full variable domain (outside the CDR3, taken from reference TRBV18 and TRBJ1-1): NAGVMQNPRHLVRRRGQEARLRCSPMKGHSHVYWYRQLPEEGLKFMVYLQKENIIDESGMPKERFSAEFPKEGPSILRIQQVVRGDSAAYFCASSPQGRARGTEAFFGQGTRLTVV.

J is TRBJ1-1 and V is TRBV28; D is unresolved. This CDR3 comprises 13 residues. CDR1 and CDR2 from the germline V gene are MDHEN and SYDVKM. With 7 bases removed from V and 5 bases from J, the gap between germline ends came to 14 bases. For the CDR3, the DNA is TGTGCCAGCAAAGCCCTAAGGAGGACTGAAGCTTTCTTT. This translates into CASKALRRTEAFF.

This chain connects TRBV15 to TRBJ1-5; D unresolved. The CDR3 covers 13 residues. V lost 5 bases to trimming and J lost 0 bases, with 5 bases between them. Germline CDR1 reads LNHNV; CDR2 reads YYDKDF (reference sequence). The CDR3 DNA follows: TGTGCCACCAGCGAACTTAGCAATCAGCCCCAGCATTTT. Its protein product is CATSELSNQPQHF.

V is TRBV14 and J is TRBJ2-1, with a tentative D call TRBD2 (7 bases). The length of the CDR3 is 16 residues. Germline values: CDR1 SGHDN, CDR2 FVKESK. Trimming shortened V by 1 base and J by 6 bases, and 16 bases separated the two germline ends. In nucleotides, the CDR3 is TGTGCCAGCAGCCAAGTGGGCGGGGGCCGTGCCAATGAGCAGTTCTTC. It is translated as CASSQVGGGRANEQFF.

The chain is built from TRBV2 and TRBJ2-2; TRBD1 matches at 7 bases. This CDR3 has 16 residues. CDR1 SNHLY and CDR2 FYNNEI come from the germline V gene. Unmatched junction bases numbered 5, after V lost 3 bases and J lost 1 base. The CDR3 DNA reads as TGTGCCAGCAGTGAGATCGGGACAGTGAACACCGGGGAGCTGTTTTTT. This translates into CASSEIGTVNTGELFF.

This clone appeared a few times. The J gene is TRBJ2-7, the V gene TRBV7-9; 10 bases fit TRBD1. The length of the CDR3 is 16 residues. Germline assignment: CDR1 SEHNR and CDR2 FQNEAQ (reference sequence). V trimming: 4 bases; J trimming: 1 base; junction bases outside the gene matches: 7. CDR3 loop: CASSSPGQGPSYEQYF. The CDR3 bases are TGTGCCAGCAGCTCGCCGGGACAGGGGCCGTCCTACGAGCAGTACTTC. Supplemented by reference TRBV7-9 and TRBJ2-7, the full variable domain reads DTGVSQNPRHKITKRGQNVTFRCDPISEHNRLYWYRQTLGQGPEFLTYFQNEAQLEKSRLLSDRFSAERPKGSFSTLEIQRTEQGDSAMYLCASSSPGQGPSYEQYFGPGTRLTVT.